The 25 T cell receptor beta chains below all came from one sample that was sequenced in a study of shared clonotypes between healthy human individuals. Assay used: immunoSEQ multiplex PCR; TCRdb lists only in-frame clones, some missing. The repertoire has approximately 470,000 clones, 78% of them found once; the top ten carry about 12%. Specimen: PBMCs. The receptors shown here come from a woman aged 40 to 55 in good health. Some clones in this sample may be carry-over from other donors' samples.

This clone was observed a few times. The chain joins TRBV5-4 to TRBJ1-3; possible D gene TRBD1, 6 bases. The length of the CDR3 is 16 residues. V was trimmed by 3 bases and J by 4 bases, leaving 17 bases between them. Germline-derived CDR1 and CDR2 are SGHNT and YYREEE (reference sequence). The CDR3 sequence: CASSWGGQGQGNTIYF. CDR3 in DNA: TGTGCCAGCAGCTGGGGGGGGCAGGGGCAAGGAAACACCATATATTTT.

The chain links TRBV7-2 to TRBJ1-1; D ambiguous. Germline values: CDR1 SGHTA, CDR2 FQGNSA. This CDR3 region has 14 residues. The V gene lost 2 bases and the J gene lost 5 bases, with 12 bases spanning the gap. CDR3 sequence reads: CASSLSRRTTEAFF. The CDR3 nucleotides read TGTGCCAGCAGCTTATCTCGACGGACTACTGAAGCTTTCTTT.

A single count supports this clone. The rearrangement links TRBV7-8 to TRBJ2-5; no definite D call. The germline CDR1 and CDR2 sequences are SGHVS and FQNEAQ. This CDR3 is built from 12 residues. The ends were cut back, 3 bases at V and 6 bases at J, with 8 bases in the middle. DNA for the CDR3: TGTGCCAGCAGCTTTAGGACGCAGACCCAGTACTTC. Translation: CASSFRTQTQYF.

The DNA of the CDR3 is TGTGCCAGCAGTTTTGGGGCCGGGACCTACGAGCAGTACTTC. Translation: CASSFGAGTYEQYF. The chain couples TRBV27 to TRBJ2-7; TRBD1 or TRBD2 may be the D gene (5 bases each). CDR3 length: 14 residues. V was pared by 3 bases and J by 2 bases, with 11 bases between. Germline assignment: CDR1 MNHEY and CDR2 SMNVEV (reference sequence).

This clone is a singleton in its sample. This chain joins TRBV4-1 and TRBJ2-1; TRBD2 might be the D (6 bases). CDR1 and CDR2 (germline): MGHRA, YSYEKL. V gave up 3 bases and J gave up 7 bases, with 19 bases separating them. The CDR3 runs to 16 residues. The DNA for the CDR3 is TGCGCCAGCAGCCACACTGCGGCCCGGACTAAGAATGAGCAGTTCTTC. Translation gives CASSHTAARTKNEQFF.

The chain recombines TRBV4-1 with TRBJ1-2; D is perhaps TRBD1 (6 bases). CDR3 length: 16 residues. Germline V gives CDR1 MGHRA, CDR2 YSYEKL. The ends were cut back, 1 base at V and 4 bases at J, with 16 bases in the middle. The CDR3 loop reads CASSQGGGRGAYGYTF. The CDR3, as DNA: TGCGCCAGCAGCCAAGGGGGGGGCCGTGGGGCCTATGGCTACACCTTC.

In its sample, this clone was seen a few times. V is TRBV30 and J is TRBJ1-1, with D tentatively TRBD1 (5 bases). Looked up from germline, CDR1 is GTSNPN and CDR2 is SVGIG (reference sequence). This CDR3 spans 14 amino acids. The germline V and J ends were trimmed by 3 bases and 1 base, with 12 bases remaining between them. The CDR3 region is CAWSGDPKNTEAFF. The CDR3 DNA is TGTGCCTGGAGCGGGGACCCGAAGAACACTGAAGCTTTCTTT.

V usage is TRBV29-1 and J usage is TRBJ1-1; 7 nucleotides match TRBD1. The germline V gene encodes CDR1 SQVTM and CDR2 ANQGSEA. The CDR3 sequence is 14 residues long. V dropped 6 bases and J dropped 2; count of bases not matched to a gene: 9. The CDR3, as DNA: TGCAGCGTGGGGCAGGGGGTCATTAACACTGAAGCTTTCTTT. It specifies CSVGQGVINTEAFF.

This chain links TRBV28 with TRBJ1-1; TRBD1 matches 8 bases. The CDR3 covers 13 residues. The V and J ends lost 1 base and 10 bases, in that order; junction bases with no gene match: 5. Per the germline V gene, CDR1 is MDHEN and CDR2 is SYDVKM. CDR3 in DNA: TGTGCCAGCAGTTTATTTGGGACAGGCCCAGCTTTCTTT. It specifies CASSLFGTGPAFF.

The gene calls are TRBV5-4 and TRBJ2-3; 10 positions agree with TRBD1. The CDR3 contains 16 residues. V dropped 4 bases and J dropped 3; count of bases not matched to a gene: 8. Germline V gives CDR1 SGHNT, CDR2 YYREEE (reference sequence). The CDR3 reads CASSRRQGAPTDTQYF. CDR3 in DNA: TGTGCCAGCAGCCGTAGACAGGGGGCGCCGACAGATACGCAGTATTTT.

The chain links TRBV2 to TRBJ2-7; D possibly corresponds to TRBD2 (6 bases). In germline, CDR1 is SNHLY, CDR2 FYNNEI. Trimming shortened V by 7 bases and J by 4 bases, and 11 bases separated the two germline ends. The CDR3 extends over 12 amino acids. The chain's CDR3 is CASTRDPYEQYF. CDR3 coding DNA: TGTGCCAGCACGCGGGACCCATACGAGCAGTACTTC.

V usage is TRBV4-2 and J usage is TRBJ1-5, with D perhaps TRBD1 (5 bases). V was cut by 0 bases and J by 3 bases, with 18 bases left in between. CDR3 length: 18 residues. CDR1 and CDR2 from the germline V gene are LGHNA and YNFKEQ. CDR3 region: CASSQDLGRRQFNQPQHF. DNA of the CDR3: TGTGCCAGCAGCCAAGACCTGGGAAGGAGACAGTTCAATCAGCCCCAGCATTTT.

This rearrangement joins TRBV7-3 to TRBJ2-7, with 7 bases identical to TRBD2. J lost 4 bases, V lost 3 bases, and 9 bases had no gene match. In germline, CDR1 is SGHTA, CDR2 FQGTGA. This CDR3 contains 15 residues. The CDR3: CASSLGPGLQYEQYF. For the CDR3, the DNA is TGTGCCAGCAGCTTGGGTCCGGGACTACAATACGAGCAGTACTTC.

The chain couples TRBV9 to TRBJ2-2; 13 nucleotides align to TRBD2. Per the germline V gene, CDR1 is SGDLS and CDR2 is YYNGEE. There are 17 residues in the CDR3. Unmatched junction bases numbered 10, after V lost 3 bases and J lost 8 bases. The CDR3 spells CASSERTSGSLVGELFF. The CDR3 nucleotides read TGTGCCAGCAGCGAACGGACTAGCGGGAGTCTGGTAGGGGAGCTGTTTTTT.

The chain has TRBV6-5 and TRBJ2-7; 9 bases are shared with TRBD2. Germline lookup yields CDR1 MNHEY and CDR2 SVGAGI. The CDR3 contains 12 residues. Trimming removed 6 bases from V and 8 bases from J; junction bases left unmatched: 5. CDR3 nucleotide sequence: TGTGCCAGCAGCATCAGCGGGAGGCAGCAGTACTTC. Translated, it gives CASSISGRQQYF.

This clone is a singleton in its sample. The chain is built from TRBV11-2 and TRBJ2-7; D is perhaps TRBD2 (5 bases). Germline-derived CDR1 and CDR2 are SGHAT and FQNNGV. This CDR3 comprises 13 residues. V was shortened by 1 base and J by 5 bases, with 9 bases between the two germline ends. DNA for the CDR3: TGTGCCAGCAGCTTAGCGGGAACCGACGAGCAGTACTTC. It codes for CASSLAGTDEQYF.

The chain recombines TRBV11-1 with TRBJ2-2; tentative D call: TRBD1 (6 bases). Germline CDR1 reads SGHAT; CDR2 reads FQDESV (reference sequence). Trimming took off 4 bases at V and 7 bases at J, with 19 bases between the two ends. The CDR3 spans 16 residues. CDR3 residues: CASSYDRPSEGGELFF. The CDR3 DNA sequence: TGTGCCAGCAGCTACGACAGGCCCTCCGAGGGCGGGGAGCTGTTTTTT.

The V call is TRBV5-1, the J call TRBJ2-3; D is uncertain. Germline V lookup: CDR1 SGHRS, CDR2 YFSETQ. The CDR3 totals 15 residues. Trimming removed 3 bases at V and 1 base at J, with 12 bases between. The CDR3 sequence is CASSSESARTDTQYF. The CDR3 nucleotides read TGCGCCAGCAGCTCCGAGAGCGCCCGCACAGATACGCAGTATTTT.

This clone occurred a few times. V and J are TRBV6-5 and TRBJ1-1; 7 positions match TRBD1. In germline, CDR1 is MNHEY, CDR2 SVGAGI. This CDR3 comprises 15 residues. Germline trimming cut 2 bases from V and 4 bases from J; bases unmatched to any gene: 7. CDR3 sequence (DNA): TGTGCCAGCAGTTACACGGACAGGCGGGGCACTGAAGCTTTCTTT. It encodes CASSYTDRRGTEAFF.

The rearrangement uses TRBV28 and TRBJ2-7, with D possibly matching TRBD1 (6 bases). V was pared by 5 bases and J by 6 bases, with 11 bases between. Germline V lookup: CDR1 MDHEN, CDR2 SYDVKM. The CDR3 is 12 residues long. Here the CDR3 DNA reads TGTGCCAGCAGTGGGGGCGGATCCGAGCAGTACTTC. Encoded protein: CASSGGGSEQYF.

CDR3 sequence reads: CASSPVSGRPGYEQYF. Here the CDR3 DNA reads TGTGCCAGCAGCCCCGTTAGCGGGAGGCCCGGCTACGAGCAGTACTTC. V is TRBV7-2 and J is TRBJ2-7; 10 bases line up with TRBD2. From germline, CDR1 is SGHTA and CDR2 FQGNSA. CDR3 length equals 16 residues. V trimming: 5 bases; J trimming: 3 bases; junction bases outside the gene matches: 10.

This clone was detected only once. The rearrangement links TRBV4-1 to TRBJ2-7; TRBD2 matches at 14 bases. V was pared by 4 bases and J by 2 bases, with 4 bases of the junction left unmatched. The germline V gene has CDR1 MGHRA and CDR2 YSYEKL. This CDR3 is built from 16 residues. CDR3 amino acids: CASSLGLAGGPYEQYF. The CDR3 DNA follows: TGCGCCAGCAGCCTCGGACTAGCGGGAGGCCCCTACGAGCAGTACTTC.

This clone was picked up a small number of times. CDR3 sequence: CASSLFGQGTLGYGYTF. CDR3 nucleotide sequence: TGTGCCAGCAGTTTATTTGGACAGGGGACATTGGGCTATGGCTACACCTTC. This rearrangement joins TRBV28 to TRBJ1-2, with TRBD1 identical over 9 bases. With V trimmed by 1 base and J by 4 bases, 10 bases remained unmatched. Germline values: CDR1 MDHEN, CDR2 SYDVKM. This CDR3 is 17 amino acids long.

This clone was recorded only once. The chain carries TRBV19 and TRBJ1-2, with a possible D match to TRBD1 (5 bases). Trimming cost V 5 bases and J 4 bases, with 14 bases left between them. This CDR3 has 14 residues. Germline CDR1 and CDR2: LNHDA and SQIVND (reference sequence). CDR3 residues: CASSWGGRGYGYTF. The CDR3 DNA reads as TGTGCCAGTAGTTGGGGAGGAAGGGGCTATGGCTACACCTTC.

The chain couples TRBV28 to TRBJ2-1; no reliable D call. CDR3 length: 14 residues. CDR1 is MDHEN and CDR2 is SYDVKM in the germline V gene. The ends were cut back, 5 bases at V and 7 bases at J, with 15 bases in the middle. Written as DNA, the CDR3 is TGTGCCAGCAGTCCACCGACCCAGAAGAATGAGCAGTTCTTC. This encodes CASSPPTQKNEQFF.